A selection of T cell receptor beta chains follows, all from one sample in a study of blood T cell repertoires in COVID-19. Produced via immunoSEQ multiplex PCR; TCRdb's table is partial and in-frame only. The sample has approximately 160,000 clones; roughly 90% are singletons. Material: peripheral blood. These receptors were collected from a man aged 55 to 70 with active or convalescent COVID-19. The CDR3 runs from the conserved cysteine through the conserved F or W. The D gene is left open where the match is weak. Rows may omit the clone size; those that give it use once, few, many or a size class.

TRBD2	TRBV5-1	.	TRBJ2-7	CASSSSGRAWLNDYEQYF
TRBD1	TRBV5-1	.	TRBJ2-7	CASSLSLMTGWGSYEQYF
TRBD1	TRBV19	.	TRBJ1-2	CASSPTGDYGYTF
.	TRBV12-3/TRBV12-4	.	TRBJ1-1	CASSLRGNTEAFF
TRBD1	TRBV2	.	TRBJ1-2	CASSGQGANYGYTF
TRBD1	TRBV14	.	TRBJ1-4	CASSQGVEGGWRLEKLFF
.	TRBV1	.	TRBJ2-7	CTSSHREVHEQYF
.	TRBV11-2	.	TRBJ2-7	CASSFSTYEQYF
.	TRBV12-2	.	TRBJ1-1	CASRSPSGTGRVTEAFF
.	TRBV6-1	few	TRBJ2-5	CASSDPGDPRETQYF
.	TRBV29-1	.	TRBJ2-5	CSVDGGRGQETQYF
.	TRBV19	.	TRBJ2-3	CASSNADTPSTDTQYF
.	TRBV5-6	.	TRBJ1-1	CASSLDDRSLREAFF
TRBD1	TRBV12-3/TRBV12-4	.	TRBJ1-2	CASSSTGGYGYTF
TRBD1	TRBV6-5	once	TRBJ1-4	CASRGGQIPEKLFF
TRBD2	TRBV5-4	.	TRBJ2-5	CASSLPSGLVETQYF
.	TRBV2	.	TRBJ1-5	CASSDRPWPQHF
TRBD1	TRBV27	.	TRBJ1-4	CASSLQGAGEKLFF
.	TRBV5-1	.	TRBJ1-4	CASSSATLTSGKLFF
TRBD1	TRBV4-2	.	TRBJ1-1	CASSQEGTGETEAFF
TRBD1	TRBV2	.	TRBJ1-6	CASSALGQLPSPLHF
.	TRBV16	.	TRBJ1-2	CASSQYGRGPDYGYTF